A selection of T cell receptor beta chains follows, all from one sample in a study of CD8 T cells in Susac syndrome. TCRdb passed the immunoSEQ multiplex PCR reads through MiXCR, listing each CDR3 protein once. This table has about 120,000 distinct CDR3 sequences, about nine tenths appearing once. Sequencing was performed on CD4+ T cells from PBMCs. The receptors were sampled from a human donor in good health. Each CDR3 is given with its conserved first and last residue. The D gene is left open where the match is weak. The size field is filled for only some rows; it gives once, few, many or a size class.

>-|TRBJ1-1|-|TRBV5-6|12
CASSLGTVEAFF
TGTGCCAGCAGCTTGGGGACAGTCGAAGCTTTCTTT
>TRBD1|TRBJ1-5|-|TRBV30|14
CAWSRTGGNQPQHF
TGTGCCTGGAGTAGGACAGGGGGCAATCAGCCCCAGCATTTT
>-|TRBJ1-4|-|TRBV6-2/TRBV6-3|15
CASRDSGSSNEKLFF
TGTGCCAGCAGGGACAGCGGCAGTAGTAATGAAAAACTGTTTTTT
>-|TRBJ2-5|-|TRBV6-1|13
CASEPGNQETQYF
TGTGCCAGCGAACCGGGCAATCAAGAGACCCAGTACTTC
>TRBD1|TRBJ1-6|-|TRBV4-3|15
CASSGTGGYNSPLHF
TGCGCCAGCTCCGGGACAGGGGGTTATAATTCACCCCTCCACTTT
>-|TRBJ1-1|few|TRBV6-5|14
CASSYGQGNTEAFF
TGTGCCAGCAGTTACGGTCAGGGGAACACTGAAGCTTTCTTT
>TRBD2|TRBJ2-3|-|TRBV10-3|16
CAISDPSGPGADTQYF
TGTGCCATCAGTGACCCTAGCGGGCCGGGGGCAGATACGCAGTATTTT
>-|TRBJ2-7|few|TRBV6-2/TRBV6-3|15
CASSYARGDKYEQYF
TGTGCCAGCAGTTACGCACGCGGAGATAAATACGAGCAGTACTTC
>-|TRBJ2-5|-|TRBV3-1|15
CASSQGPSRTETQYF
TGTGCCAGCAGCCAAGGTCCTAGTCGTACCGAGACCCAGTACTTC
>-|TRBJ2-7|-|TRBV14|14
CASSHGGPAYEQYF
TGTGCCAGCAGCCATGGCGGTCCAGCCTACGAGCAGTACTTC
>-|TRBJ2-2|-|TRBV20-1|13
CSALGVGTGELFF
TGCAGTGCTTTGGGGGTAGGCACCGGGGAGCTGTTTTTT
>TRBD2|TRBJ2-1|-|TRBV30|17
CAWTGLAGGSSYNEQFF
TGTGCCTGGACGGGACTAGCGGGAGGGAGCTCCTACAATGAGCAGTTCTTC
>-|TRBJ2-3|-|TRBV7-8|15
CASSFSGLRTDTQYF
TGTGCCAGCAGCTTTAGCGGACTTCGCACAGATACGCAGTATTTT
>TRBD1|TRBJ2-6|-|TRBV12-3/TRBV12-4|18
CASSASPGQGSGANVLTF
TGTGCCAGCAGCGCGTCTCCGGGACAGGGTTCTGGGGCCAACGTCCTGACTTTC
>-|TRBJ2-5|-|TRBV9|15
CASSVGSGGGETQYF
TGTGCCAGCAGCGTAGGGAGTGGCGGCGGAGAGACCCAGTACTTC
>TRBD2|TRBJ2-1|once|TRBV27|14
CASTGGESYNEQFF
TGTGCCAGCACCGGGGGGGAATCCTACAATGAGCAGTTCTTC
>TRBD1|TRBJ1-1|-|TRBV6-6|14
CASTIDRGRGEAFF
TGTGCCAGCACCATAGACAGGGGGCGAGGTGAAGCTTTCTTT
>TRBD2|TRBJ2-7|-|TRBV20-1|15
CSARVASGFTYEQYF
TGCAGTGCTAGGGTGGCTAGCGGTTTTACCTACGAGCAGTACTTC
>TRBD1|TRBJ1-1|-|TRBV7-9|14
CASRGTGGDTEAFF
TGTGCCAGCAGAGGGACAGGGGGAGACACTGAAGCTTTCTTT
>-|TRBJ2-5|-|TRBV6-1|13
CASRYRAVETQYF
TGTGCCAGCAGATACAGGGCGGTGGAGACCCAGTACTTC
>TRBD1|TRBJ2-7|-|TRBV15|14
CATSRDRGHYEQYF
TGTGCCACCAGCCGTGACAGGGGACACTACGAGCAGTACTTC
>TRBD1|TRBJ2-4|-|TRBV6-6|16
CASRNLDRGAKNIQYF
TGTGCCAGCAGAAACTTGGACAGGGGAGCCAAAAACATTCAGTACTTC
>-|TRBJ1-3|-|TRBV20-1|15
CSGSDSSLVGDTIYF
TGCAGTGGATCAGACAGCTCGTTGGTTGGGGACACCATATATTTT
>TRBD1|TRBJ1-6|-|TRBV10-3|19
CAIGLGQGKIGSYNSPLHF
TGTGCCATTGGGCTGGGACAGGGAAAAATCGGGTCCTATAATTCACCCCTCCACTTT
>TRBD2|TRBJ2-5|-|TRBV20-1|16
CSASGLAGDMQETQYF
TGCAGTGCTTCTGGACTAGCGGGGGATATGCAAGAGACCCAGTACTTC
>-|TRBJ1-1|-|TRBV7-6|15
CASSLARGASTEAFF
TGTGCCAGCAGCTTAGCGCGAGGGGCGAGCACTGAAGCTTTCTTT
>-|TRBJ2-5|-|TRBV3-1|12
CASSQVSETQYF
TGTGCCAGCAGCCAAGTCTCCGAGACCCAGTACTTC
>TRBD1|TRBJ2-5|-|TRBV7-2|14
CASRPRQGEQTQYF
TGTGCCAGCAGACCTCGACAGGGGGAACAGACCCAGTACTTC
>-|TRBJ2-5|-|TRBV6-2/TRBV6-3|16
CASTPIQDTYQETQYF
TGTGCCAGCACCCCAATCCAGGACACTTACCAAGAGACCCAGTACTTC
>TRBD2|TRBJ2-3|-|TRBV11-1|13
CASRTFSGIEQYF
TGTGCCAGCAGGACCTTTAGCGGGATCGAGCAGTATTTT
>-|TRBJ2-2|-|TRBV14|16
CASSRWTLPNAGELFF
TGTGCCAGCAGCCGGTGGACTCTACCCAATGCCGGGGAGCTGTTTTTT
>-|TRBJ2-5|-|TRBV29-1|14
CSVDGRTWQETQYF
TGCAGCGTTGACGGCAGGACGTGGCAAGAGACCCAGTACTTC
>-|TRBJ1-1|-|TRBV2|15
CASRGTDTANTEAFF
TGTGCCAGCAGGGGGACGGACACTGCGAACACTGAAGCTTTCTTT
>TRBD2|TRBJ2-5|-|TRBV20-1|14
CSAAGLAGAETQYF
TGCAGTGCCGCGGGACTAGCGGGAGCAGAGACCCAGTACTTC
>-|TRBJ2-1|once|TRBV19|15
CASISTRGVYNEQFF
TGTGCCAGTATTTCGACCAGGGGAGTCTACAATGAGCAGTTCTTC
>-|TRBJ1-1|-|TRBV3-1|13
CASSQVGNTEAFF
TGTGCCAGCAGCCAAGTTGGTAACACTGAAGCTTTCTTT
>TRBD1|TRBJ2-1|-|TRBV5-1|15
CASSSRQGANNEQFF
TGCGCCAGCAGCTCCCGACAGGGGGCAAACAATGAGCAGTTCTTC
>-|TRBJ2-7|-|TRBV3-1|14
CASSRAAGSNEQYF
TGTGCCAGCAGCCGGGCGGCAGGGTCTAACGAGCAGTACTTC
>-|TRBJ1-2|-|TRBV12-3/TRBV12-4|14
CASSLGRQTYGYTF
TGTGCCAGCAGTTTAGGAAGGCAGACGTATGGCTACACCTTC
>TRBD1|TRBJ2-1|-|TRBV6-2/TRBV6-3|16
CASSSRTGSVNNEQFF
TGTGCCAGCAGTTCCCGGACAGGGTCGGTTAACAATGAGCAGTTCTTC
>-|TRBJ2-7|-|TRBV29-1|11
CSGEHGSEQYF
TGCAGCGGAGAGCACGGGTCCGAGCAGTACTTC
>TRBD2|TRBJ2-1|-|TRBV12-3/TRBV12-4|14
CASSLASGSDEQFF
TGTGCCAGCAGTTTGGCTAGCGGGTCCGATGAGCAGTTCTTC
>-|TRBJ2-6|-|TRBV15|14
CATSPASGANVLTF
TGTGCCACCTCACCGGCCTCTGGGGCCAACGTCCTGACTTTC
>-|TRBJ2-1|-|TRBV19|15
CASSRPVGAYNEQFF
TGTGCCAGTAGTAGGCCAGTGGGCGCATACAATGAGCAGTTCTTC
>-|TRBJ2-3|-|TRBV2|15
CASGGHFRGTDTQYF
TGTGCCAGCGGGGGGCACTTCAGGGGTACAGATACGCAGTATTTT
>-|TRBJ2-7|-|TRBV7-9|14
CASSSSGATYEQYF
TGTGCCAGCAGCTCTTCAGGGGCAACCTACGAGCAGTACTTC
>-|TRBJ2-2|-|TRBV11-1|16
CASTLTWETNTGELFF
TGTGCCAGCACCTTAACTTGGGAGACCAACACCGGGGAGCTGTTTTTT
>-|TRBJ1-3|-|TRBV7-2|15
CASSRAGFSGNTIYF
TGTGCCAGCAGCCGGGCGGGGTTCTCTGGAAACACCATATATTTT
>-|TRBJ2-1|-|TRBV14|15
CASSPYRSSYNEQFF
TGTGCCAGCAGCCCCTACAGGAGCTCCTACAATGAGCAGTTCTTC
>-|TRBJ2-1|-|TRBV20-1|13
CSARAAGPNEQFF
TGCAGTGCTCGGGCGGCGGGGCCCAATGAGCAGTTCTTC
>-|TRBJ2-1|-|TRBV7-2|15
CASSTAGHSYNEQFF
TGTGCCAGCAGCACGGCGGGGCACTCCTACAATGAGCAGTTCTTC
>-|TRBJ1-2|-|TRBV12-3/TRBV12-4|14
CASSLQPGSYGYTF
TGTGCCAGCAGTTTACAGCCCGGATCCTATGGCTACACCTTC
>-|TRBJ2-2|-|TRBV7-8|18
CASSFRTPGRRNTGELFF
TGTGCCAGCAGCTTTAGGACTCCGGGACGGAGAAACACCGGGGAGCTGTTTTTT
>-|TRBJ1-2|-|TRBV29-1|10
CSVSTGGYTF
TGCAGCGTGTCGACGGGTGGCTACACCTTC
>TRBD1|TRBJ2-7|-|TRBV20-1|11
CRIWDRDISVF
TGCCGGATCTGGGACAGGGACATCAGTGTCTTC